This T cell receptor (beta chain) stems from a study of T cell responses to AZD1222 COVID-19 vaccine. The table came from immunoSEQ multiplex PCR; TCRdb's copy has only in-frame clones and leaves some out. This table has tens of thousands of clones, roughly 93% appearing once. The CDR3 length is 15 residues. The junction had 5 bases not matched to a gene; V was cut back by 3 bases and J by 2 bases. Germline CDR1 reads SEHNR; CDR2 reads FQNEAQ (reference sequence). The receptor comes from an adult in good health. The specimen comprised peripheral blood, sampled on day 0 of AZD1222 vaccination. The rearrangement uses TRBV7-9 and TRBJ2-7; 9 bases are shared with TRBD2. The DNA for the CDR3 is TGTGCCAGCAGCTTTCAGCTAGCGGGGACCTACGAGCAGTACTTC. Protein: CASSFQLAGTYEQYF.